Below, one TCR beta chain is given with its context. As yet, its antigen is unknown. The germline V gene encodes CDR1 LGHNA and CDR2 YNFKEQ. Between the trimmed V and J ends, which lost 1 base and 1 base, there was a span of 13 bases. There are 16 residues in the CDR3. Method: immunoSEQ multiplex PCR; TCRdb's copy keeps in-frame clones and lacks some. The sample yields about 41,000 clones, approximately 83% seen once. The source of the sample is a study of T cells in localized non-small cell lung cancer. Overall study findings and caveats: In adjacent lung appeared a median 57 of the top 100 tumor clones.

The sample in question was PBMCs, obtained before any cancer treatment. The chain uses TRBV4-2 and TRBJ1-2; D is uncertain. The source is a man between 40 and 75 years old with stage II lung adenocarcinoma. CDR3 DNA: TGTGCCAGCAGCCAAGCGCGTACTGGGTTTAACTATGGCTACACCTTC. This codes for CASSQARTGFNYGYTF.